This T cell receptor beta chain emerged from a study of T-cell reconstitution after alpha-beta-depleted transplantation in children. The TCRbeta library was prepared with unique molecular identifiers. A single record per CDR3 protein comes from TCRdb applying MiXCR to the PCR reads. Of 440,000 or so distinct CDR3 sequences in the sample, over 40% were seen once. Study-wide findings and caveats: Some patients' high day-60 TCRbeta diversity was attributed to recipient cells surviving conditioning. Expanded graft clones, several hundred of them, were reportedly the source of alpha-beta T cells about two months after transplant. At one year after transplant, newly produced T cells mostly accounted for T-cell counts and diversity.

Points on this clonotype: The antigen is not known.

CDR1 and CDR2 (germline): SGHKS, YYEKEE (reference sequence). This CDR3 comprises 15 residues. The ends were cut back, 1 base at V and 0 bases at J, with 8 bases in the middle. The sequence was obtained from a girl aged 2-15 years with aplastic anemia, due to receive a stem cell transplant. The sample consisted of PBMCs, taken before TCRalphabeta/CD19-depleted stem cell transplant. The rearrangement uses TRBV5-5 and TRBJ1-3; the D is unclear. CDR3 in DNA: TGTGCCAGCAGCTTGAGCAGGCCCTCTGGAAACACCATATATTTT. It encodes CASSLSRPSGNTIYF.